The 25 T cell receptor beta chains below come from one sample, sequenced in a study of cytomegalovirus exposure and HLA in healthy donors. PCR involved 60 Vbeta and 13 Jbeta primers. Sequencing used immunoSEQ multiplex PCR; TCRdb keeps in-frame clones, though not all of them. The table records roughly 140,000 clones, roughly four fifths of them present only once. Sequencing used PBMCs. These receptors all come from a male donor in good health and CMV-seronegative.

The sample holds one count of this clone. The chain links TRBV28 to TRBJ2-1; 8 bases fit TRBD2. The CDR3 has 17 amino acids. The junction had 14 bases not matched to a gene; V was cut back by 6 bases and J by 4 bases. Germline values: CDR1 MDHEN, CDR2 SYDVKM. The chain's CDR3 is CASRRNERESPYNEQFF. CDR3 nucleotide sequence: TGTGCCAGCAGGAGGAACGAGCGGGAGAGCCCTTACAATGAGCAGTTCTTC.

The V and J genes are TRBV6-5 and TRBJ1-4; 9 bases are shared with TRBD1. The CDR3 extends over 16 amino acids. Germline V gene sequence: CDR1 MNHEY, CDR2 SVGAGI. V lost 0 bases and J lost 4; bases outside the gene matches: 3. CDR3 nucleotides: TGTGCCAGCAGTTACTCGAGGGACAGGGTTAATGAAAAACTGTTTTTT. The encoded protein is CASSYSRDRVNEKLFF.

The chain is built from TRBV11-3 and TRBJ2-1; D is possibly TRBD1 (6 bases). The V gene lost 5 bases and the J gene lost 4 bases, with 18 bases spanning the gap. The CDR3 runs to 16 residues. Per the germline V gene, CDR1 is SGHNT and CDR2 is YENEEA. CDR3 nucleotide sequence: TGTGCCAGCAGCCCACAGGGTGGGGGCCTATACAATGAGCAGTTCTTC. Protein sequence: CASSPQGGGLYNEQFF.

The chain joins TRBV7-2 to TRBJ1-3; 8 bases map to TRBD1. This CDR3 region has 15 residues. Germline-derived CDR1 and CDR2 are SGHTA and FQGNSA. The V and J ends lost 5 bases and 4 bases, in that order; junction bases with no gene match: 7. In DNA, the CDR3 is TGTGCCAGCAGCCCGAGGGACAGGACCGGAAACACCATATATTTT. This gives the protein CASSPRDRTGNTIYF.

The V gene is TRBV27, the J gene TRBJ1-5; D is unclear. Germline CDR1 and CDR2: MNHEY and SMNVEV (reference sequence). The CDR3 runs to 16 residues. The V end was cut by 5 bases, the J end by 1 base, with 15 bases between. In DNA, the CDR3 is TGTGCCAGCAGTCCTCTATTGGGGAGCAGCAATCAGCCCCAGCATTTT. It specifies CASSPLLGSSNQPQHF.

The rearrangement joins TRBV15 to TRBJ2-3; D unclear. Per germline, CDR1 LNHNV and CDR2 YYDKDF (reference sequence). The CDR3 sequence is 15 residues long. Trimming stripped 0 bases from V and 5 bases from J, with 12 bases between. The CDR3 region has the DNA TGTGCCACCAGCAGAGATTTTGCAGGTAGAGATACGCAGTATTTT. Protein sequence: CATSRDFAGRDTQYF.

The genes are TRBV7-8 and TRBJ2-1, with TRBD1 as a possible D gene (5 bases). CDR3 length: 14 residues. The V end lost 6 bases, the J end lost 5 bases, and 14 bases lay between the germline ends. From germline, CDR1 is SGHVS and CDR2 FQNEAQ. The CDR3 sequence is CASSSRRVHNEQFF. The DNA for the CDR3 is TGTGCCAGCAGTAGTCGCAGGGTTCACAATGAGCAGTTCTTC.

The chain links TRBV5-8 to TRBJ1-2, with D hard to call. V lost 0 bases to trimming and J lost 4 bases, with 4 bases between them. This CDR3 region has 12 residues. The germline CDR1 and CDR2 sequences are SGHTS and YDEGEE. The CDR3 spells CASSLAGYGYTF. The CDR3, as DNA: TGTGCCAGCAGCTTGGCCGGCTATGGCTACACCTTC.

V is TRBV11-1 and J is TRBJ2-4, with D perhaps TRBD1 (6 bases). Between the trimmed V and J ends, which lost 5 bases and 12 bases, there was a span of 17 bases. CDR1 and CDR2 from the germline V gene are SGHAT and FQDESV (reference sequence). The CDR3 sequence is 13 residues long. CDR3 DNA: TGTGCCAGCAGCCAATACGACAGGACAGCTCAGTACTTC. Translation: CASSQYDRTAQYF.

The genes are TRBV9 and TRBJ2-1, with a tentative D call TRBD2 (5 bases). CDR1 SGDLS and CDR2 YYNGEE come from the germline V gene. CDR3 length equals 15 residues. The V end lost 3 bases, the J end lost 6 bases, and 16 bases lay between the germline ends. DNA for the CDR3: TGTGCCAGCAGCGAGGAAGCGGCTTGGACCAATGAGCAGTTCTTC. This codes for CASSEEAAWTNEQFF. The complete variable domain, with remaining parts taken from reference TRBV9 and TRBJ2-1, reads DSGVTQTPKHLITATGQRVTLRCSPRSGDLSVYWYQQSLDQGLQFLIQYYNGEERAKGNILERFSAQQFPDLHSELNLSSLELGDSALYFCASSEEAAWTNEQFFGPGTRLTVL.

The V call is TRBV19, the J call TRBJ1-6; no clear D gene. CDR3 length: 15 residues. CDR1 and CDR2 (germline): LNHDA, SQIVND (reference sequence). V gave up 4 bases and J gave up 8 bases, with 15 bases separating them. CDR3 amino acids: CASSRRSREDSPLHF. The DNA for the CDR3 is TGTGCCAGTAGTAGGAGGTCCCGAGAGGATTCACCCCTCCACTTT.

The CDR3 loop reads CASRDKWKREQFF. CDR3 nucleotide sequence: TGTGCCAGCAGAGATAAGTGGAAGCGTGAGCAGTTCTTC. The chain couples TRBV28 to TRBJ2-1; no reliable D call. Trimming cost V 6 bases and J 9 bases, with 15 bases left between them. CDR3 length equals 13 residues. Germline V gives CDR1 MDHEN, CDR2 SYDVKM.

This rearrangement joins TRBV25-1 to TRBJ2-1, with 8 bases that match TRBD2. Germline trimming cut 3 bases from V and 7 bases from J; bases unmatched to any gene: 11. The CDR3 totals 16 residues. From germline, CDR1 is MGHDK and CDR2 SYGVNS. CDR3 in DNA: TGTGCCAGCAGTGATCGGCGGGAGGTCCCGCGAAATGAGCAGTTCTTC. Its translation is CASSDRREVPRNEQFF.

V usage is TRBV19 and J usage is TRBJ2-1; 10 positions match TRBD1. Losses at the gene ends were 7 bases for V and 7 bases for J; bases not matched to a gene: 13. The CDR3 extends over 16 amino acids. In germline, CDR1 is LNHDA, CDR2 SQIVND (reference sequence). This chain's CDR3 is CASNPGQGWKFNEQFF. The DNA for the CDR3 is TGTGCCAGTAACCCGGGACAGGGGTGGAAGTTTAATGAGCAGTTCTTC.

The chain couples TRBV5-4 to TRBJ1-2, with 9 positions matching TRBD1. The germline V gene has CDR1 SGHNT and CDR2 YYREEE (reference sequence). Unmatched junction bases numbered 7, after V lost 4 bases and J lost 6 bases. This CDR3 spans 14 amino acids. CDR3 in DNA: TGTGCCAGCAGCGGAGGACAGGGGCGAAATGGCTACACCTTC. As protein: CASSGGQGRNGYTF.

This rearrangement joins TRBV27 to TRBJ2-7; D is possibly TRBD1 (6 bases). There are 13 residues in the CDR3. Trimming removed 2 bases from V and 6 bases from J, with 11 bases in between. Germline lookup yields CDR1 MNHEY and CDR2 SMNVEV (reference sequence). CDR3 region: CASSLGGLTEQYF. DNA for the CDR3: TGTGCCAGCAGTTTAGGGGGCCTCACCGAGCAGTACTTC.

This clone was picked up a small number of times. The V and J genes are TRBV6-5 and TRBJ1-6; 10 nucleotides align to TRBD1. Germline CDR1 reads MNHEY; CDR2 reads SVGAGI. V lost 6 bases to trimming and J lost 9 bases; unmatched junction nucleotides: 8. The length of the CDR3 is 15 residues. CDR3 loop: CASSPLDRGSSPLHF. Here the CDR3 DNA reads TGTGCCAGCAGCCCATTGGACAGGGGGTCTTCACCCCTCCACTTT.

This clone was observed a handful of times. V is TRBV27 and J is TRBJ1-2; 12 bases line up with TRBD1. Germline assignment: CDR1 MNHEY and CDR2 SMNVEV (reference sequence). After removal of 7 bases from V and 2 bases from J, the junction contained 8 bases not matched to a gene. The CDR3 consists of 16 residues. The CDR3 protein is CASTPGTGGRNYGYTF. The CDR3 region has the DNA TGTGCCAGCACCCCCGGGACAGGGGGCAGGAACTATGGCTACACCTTC.

On this clone itself: The junction does not match germline at one end; this may be a read error. Other nucleotide sequences in the sample specify the same CDR3. J is TRBJ1-2 and V is TRBV6-6; D possibly corresponds to TRBD1 (6 bases). The CDR3 loop spans 14 amino acids. CDR1 is MNHNY, CDR2 SVGAGI, per germline (reference sequence). The CDR3 DNA follows: TGTGCCAGTAGTTACTCGCAGGGGCCCTATGGCTACACCTTC. Translation: CASSYSQGPYGYTF.

The chain carries TRBV28 and TRBJ1-1, with 7 nucleotides matching TRBD1. The CDR3 loop spans 16 amino acids. Germline CDR1 and CDR2: MDHEN and SYDVKM. Trimming at V came to 5 bases and at J to 1 base, leaving 10 bases not matched to a gene. CDR3 DNA sequence: TGTGCCAGCAGTAAGAGACAGGGCTTAACGAACACTGAAGCTTTCTTT. This translates into CASSKRQGLTNTEAFF. Full variable domain (missing parts from reference TRBV28 and TRBJ1-1): DVKVTQSSRYLVKRTGEKVFLECVQDMDHENMFWYRQDPGLGLRLIYFSYDVKMKEKGDIPEGYSVSREKKERFSLILESASTNQTSMYLCASSKRQGLTNTEAFFGQGTRLTVV.

In its sample, this clone was seen once. The J gene is TRBJ2-6, the V gene TRBV10-2; 12 bases are shared with TRBD2. Losses at the gene ends were 3 bases for V and 2 bases for J; bases not matched to a gene: 11. The germline V gene encodes CDR1 WSHSY and CDR2 SAAADI. There are 20 residues in the CDR3. CDR3 sequence (DNA): TGCGCCAGCAGTGATTATCGACTAGCGGGAGTATCCCCTGGGGCCAACGTCCTGACTTTC. Translated: CASSDYRLAGVSPGANVLTF.

The chain joins TRBV27 to TRBJ2-5; D possibly corresponds to TRBD1 (5 bases). The J call may be mistaken, given a closer DNA end match to TRBJ2-7. The V gene's germline CDR1 is MNHEY and CDR2 SMNVEV (reference sequence). The CDR3 is 14 amino acids. The CDR3 loop reads CASSLTGSSYEQYF. The CDR3 DNA reads as TGTGCCAGCAGTTTAACAGGCAGCTCCTACGAGCAGTACTTC.

This rearrangement joins TRBV5-6 to TRBJ1-1; D is perhaps TRBD1 (5 bases). CDR1 and CDR2 from the germline V gene are SGHDT and YYEEEE. Trimming took off 4 bases at V and 4 bases at J, with 8 bases between the two ends. The CDR3 covers 12 residues. In DNA, the CDR3 is TGTGCCAGCAGCCCGGGGGGCACTGAAGCTTTCTTT. It encodes CASSPGGTEAFF.

This clone was detected only a few times. Here the CDR3 DNA reads TGTGCCAGCAGCCAAGAAGGTAGCGGTGCCTACGAGCAGTACTTC. This translates into CASSQEGSGAYEQYF. The gene calls are TRBV4-2 and TRBJ2-7; a possible D gene is TRBD2 (6 bases). V was shortened by 0 bases and J by 2 bases, with 11 bases between the two germline ends. CDR1 LGHNA and CDR2 YNFKEQ come from the germline V gene. CDR3 length equals 15 residues.

The rearrangement uses TRBV5-1 and TRBJ2-1; 9 nucleotides line up with TRBD1. Trimming at V came to 4 bases and at J to 4 bases, leaving 3 bases not matched to a gene. The CDR3 runs 14 residues. CDR1 and CDR2 (germline): SGHRS, YFSETQ. The CDR3 reads CASSPGQGYNEQFF. The CDR3 DNA sequence: TGCGCCAGCAGCCCGGGACAGGGTTACAATGAGCAGTTCTTC.